What follows describes a single T cell receptor (beta chain). These data are taken from a study of blood T cell repertoires in COVID-19. Using immunoSEQ multiplex PCR, the repertoire was profiled, and TCRdb retains in-frame clones only, with some absent. The sample lists roughly 320,000 clones, about 88% occurring once. This TCR was recovered from a man between 65 and 85 years old with acute or convalescent COVID-19. Source material: peripheral blood.

The chain's CDR3 is CASSSLQGRDYGYTF. The CDR3, as DNA: TGCGCCAGCAGCTCGCTTCAGGGGAGGGACTATGGCTACACCTTC. The chain couples TRBV5-1 to TRBJ1-2; possibly TRBD1 for D (6 bases). V was clipped by 3 bases and J by 3 bases, with 15 bases between them. There are 15 residues in the CDR3. Germline V gene sequence: CDR1 SGHRS, CDR2 YFSETQ. The whole variable domain, filled in from reference TRBV5-1 and TRBJ1-2, reads KAGVTQTPRYLIKTRGQQVTLSCSPISGHRSVSWYQQTPGQGLQFLFEYFSETQRNKGNFPGRFSGRQFSNSRSEMNVSTLELGDSALYLCASSSLQGRDYGYTFGSGTRLTVV.